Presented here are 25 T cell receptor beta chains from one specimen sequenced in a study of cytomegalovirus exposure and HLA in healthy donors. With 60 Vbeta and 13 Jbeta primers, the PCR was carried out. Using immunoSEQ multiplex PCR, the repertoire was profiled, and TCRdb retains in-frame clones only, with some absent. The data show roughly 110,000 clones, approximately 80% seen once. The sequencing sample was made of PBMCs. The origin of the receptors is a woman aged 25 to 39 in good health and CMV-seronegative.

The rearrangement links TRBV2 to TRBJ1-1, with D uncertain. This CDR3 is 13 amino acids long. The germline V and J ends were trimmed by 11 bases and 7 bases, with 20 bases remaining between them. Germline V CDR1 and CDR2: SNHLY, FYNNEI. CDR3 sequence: CARGTSSGVEAFF. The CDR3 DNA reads TGTGCCCGGGGTACCTCCTCGGGCGTTGAAGCTTTCTTT.

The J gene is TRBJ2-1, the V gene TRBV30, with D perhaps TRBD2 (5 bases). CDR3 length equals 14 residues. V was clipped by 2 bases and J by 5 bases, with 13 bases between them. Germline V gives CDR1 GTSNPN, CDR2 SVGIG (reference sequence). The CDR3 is CAWSLAGNDNEQFF. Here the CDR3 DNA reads TGTGCCTGGAGTCTAGCTGGGAACGACAATGAGCAGTTCTTC.

CDR3 residues: CASSQTGVGEKLFF. CDR3 DNA sequence: TGCGCCAGCAGCCAGACAGGGGTAGGTGAAAAACTGTTTTTT. The chain uses TRBV4-1 and TRBJ1-4; TRBD1 aligns across 8 bases. CDR3 size: 14 residues. CDR1 is MGHRA and CDR2 is YSYEKL in the germline V gene. J gave up 7 bases and V 3 bases, and 4 bases lay outside the gene matches.

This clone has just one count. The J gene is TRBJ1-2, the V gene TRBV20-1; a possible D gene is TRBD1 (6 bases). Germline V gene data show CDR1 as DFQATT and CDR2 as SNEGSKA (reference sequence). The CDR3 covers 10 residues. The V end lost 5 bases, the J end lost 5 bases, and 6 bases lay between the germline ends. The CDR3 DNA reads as TGCAGTGCTGGACAGTATGGCTACACCTTC. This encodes CSAGQYGYTF.

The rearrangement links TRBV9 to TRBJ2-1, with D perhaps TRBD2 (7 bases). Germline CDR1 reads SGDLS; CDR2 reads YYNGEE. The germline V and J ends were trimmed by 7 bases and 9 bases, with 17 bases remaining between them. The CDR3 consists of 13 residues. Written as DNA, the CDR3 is TGTGCCAGCTCACTTAGGGGGGGCGGTGAGCAGTTCTTC. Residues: CASSLRGGGEQFF. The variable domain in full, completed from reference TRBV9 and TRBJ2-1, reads DSGVTQTPKHLITATGQRVTLRCSPRSGDLSVYWYQQSLDQGLQFLIQYYNGEERAKGNILERFSAQQFPDLHSELNLSSLELGDSALYFCASSLRGGGEQFFGPGTRLTVL.

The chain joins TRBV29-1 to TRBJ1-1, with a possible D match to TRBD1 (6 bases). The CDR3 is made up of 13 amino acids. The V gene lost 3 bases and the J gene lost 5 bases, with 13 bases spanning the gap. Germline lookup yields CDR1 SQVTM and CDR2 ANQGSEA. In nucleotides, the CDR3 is TGCAGCGTTGAGGGGGGGCAGAGGACTGAAGCTTTCTTT. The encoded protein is CSVEGGQRTEAFF.

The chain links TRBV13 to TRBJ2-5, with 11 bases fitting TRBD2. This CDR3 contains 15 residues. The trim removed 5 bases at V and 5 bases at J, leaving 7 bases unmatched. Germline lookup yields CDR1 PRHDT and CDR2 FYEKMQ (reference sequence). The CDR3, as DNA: TGTGCCAGCAGCGATATTACTAGCGGGGGTGAGACCCAGTACTTC. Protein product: CASSDITSGGETQYF. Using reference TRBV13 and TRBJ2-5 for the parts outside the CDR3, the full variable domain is AAGVIQSPRHLIKEKRETATLKCYPIPRHDTVYWYQQGPGQDPQFLISFYEKMQSDKGSIPDRFSAQQFSDYHSELNMSSLELGDSALYFCASSDITSGGETQYFGPGTRLLVL.

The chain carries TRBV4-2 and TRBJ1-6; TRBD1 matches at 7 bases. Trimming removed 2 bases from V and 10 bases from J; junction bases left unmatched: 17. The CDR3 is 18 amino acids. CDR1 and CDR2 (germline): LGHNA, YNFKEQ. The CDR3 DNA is TGTGCCAGCAGCCAATCACTTAAACAGGGACAGTACGGGTCACCCCTCCACTTT. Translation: CASSQSLKQGQYGSPLHF.

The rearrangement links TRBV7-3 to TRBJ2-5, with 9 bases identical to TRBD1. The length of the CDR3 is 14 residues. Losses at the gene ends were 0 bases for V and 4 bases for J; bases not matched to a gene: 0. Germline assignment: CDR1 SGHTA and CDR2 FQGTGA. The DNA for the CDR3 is TGTGCCAGCAGCTTAACGGGACAGGGAGAGACCCAGTACTTC. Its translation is CASSLTGQGETQYF.

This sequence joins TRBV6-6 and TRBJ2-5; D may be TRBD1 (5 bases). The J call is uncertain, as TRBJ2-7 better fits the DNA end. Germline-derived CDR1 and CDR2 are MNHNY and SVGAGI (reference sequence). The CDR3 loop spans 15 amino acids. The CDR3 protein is CASSTPGQGHYEQYF. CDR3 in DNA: TGTGCCAGCAGTACCCCAGGACAAGGACACTACGAGCAGTACTTC.

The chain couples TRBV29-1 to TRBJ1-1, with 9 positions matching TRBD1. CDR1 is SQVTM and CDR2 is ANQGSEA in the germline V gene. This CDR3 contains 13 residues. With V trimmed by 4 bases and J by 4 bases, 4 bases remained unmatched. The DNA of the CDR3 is TGCAGCGTTGTACAGGGGGCGAGCACTGAAGCTTTCTTT. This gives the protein CSVVQGASTEAFF.

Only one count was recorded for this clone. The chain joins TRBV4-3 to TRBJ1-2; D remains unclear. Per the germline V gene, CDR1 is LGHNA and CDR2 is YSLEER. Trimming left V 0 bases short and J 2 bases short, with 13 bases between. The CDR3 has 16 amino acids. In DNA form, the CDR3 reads TGCGCCAGCAGCCAAGATTTATTTCCCGAGAACTATGGCTACACCTTC. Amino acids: CASSQDLFPENYGYTF.

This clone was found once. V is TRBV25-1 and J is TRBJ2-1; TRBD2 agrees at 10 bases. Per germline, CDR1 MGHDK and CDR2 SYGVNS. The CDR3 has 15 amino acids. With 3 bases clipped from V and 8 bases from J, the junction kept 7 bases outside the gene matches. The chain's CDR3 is CASSDSGGFPYEQFF. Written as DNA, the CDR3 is TGTGCCAGCAGTGATAGCGGGGGGTTCCCCTATGAGCAGTTCTTC. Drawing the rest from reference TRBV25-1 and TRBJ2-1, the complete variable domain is EADIYQTPRYLVIGTGKKITLECSQTMGHDKMYWYQQDPGMELHLIHYSYGVNSTEKGDLSSESTVSRIRTEHFPLTLESARPSHTSQYLCASSDSGGFPYEQFFGPGTRLTVL.

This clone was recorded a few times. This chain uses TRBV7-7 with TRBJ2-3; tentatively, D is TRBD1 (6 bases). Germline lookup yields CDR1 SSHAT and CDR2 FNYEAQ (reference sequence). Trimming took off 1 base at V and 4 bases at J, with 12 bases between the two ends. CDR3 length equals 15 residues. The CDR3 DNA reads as TGTGCCAGCAGCTTAGATGGGGGCTTGGCAGATACGCAGTATTTT. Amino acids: CASSLDGGLADTQYF.

As DNA, the CDR3 is TGTGCCACAGGACGGGAGTTCTTGAGCACAGATACGCAGTATTTT. It is translated as CATGREFLSTDTQYF. The chain links TRBV2 to TRBJ2-3; a weak D match, TRBD2 (6 bases). Germline V CDR1 and CDR2: SNHLY, FYNNEI. Trimming removed 10 bases at V and 0 bases at J, with 17 bases between. The CDR3 totals 15 residues.

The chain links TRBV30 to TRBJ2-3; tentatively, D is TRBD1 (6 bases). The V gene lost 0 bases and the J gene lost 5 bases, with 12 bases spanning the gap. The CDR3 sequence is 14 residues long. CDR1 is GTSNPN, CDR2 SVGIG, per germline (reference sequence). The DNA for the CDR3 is TGTGCCTGGAGTGTCGGACAGACTGGAGATACGCAGTATTTT. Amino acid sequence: CAWSVGQTGDTQYF.

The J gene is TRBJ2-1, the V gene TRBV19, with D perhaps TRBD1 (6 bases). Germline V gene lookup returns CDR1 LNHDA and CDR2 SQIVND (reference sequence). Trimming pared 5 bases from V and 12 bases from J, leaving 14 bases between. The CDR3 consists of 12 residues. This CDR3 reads CASSGLGQWQFF. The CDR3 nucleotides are TGTGCCAGTAGTGGCCTTGGACAGTGGCAGTTCTTC.

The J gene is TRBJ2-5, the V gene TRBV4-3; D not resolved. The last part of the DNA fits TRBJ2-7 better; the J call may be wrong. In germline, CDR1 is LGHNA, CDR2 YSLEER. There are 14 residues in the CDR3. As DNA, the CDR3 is TGCGCCAGCAGCCAAAATATAAACAGTTACGAGCAGTACTTC. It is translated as CASSQNINSYEQYF.

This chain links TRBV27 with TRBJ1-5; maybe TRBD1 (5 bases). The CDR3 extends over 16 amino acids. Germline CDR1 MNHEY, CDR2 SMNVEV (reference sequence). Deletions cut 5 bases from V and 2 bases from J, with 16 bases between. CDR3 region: CASSGRDGGGNQPQHF. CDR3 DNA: TGTGCCAGCAGTGGGAGGGACGGGGGGGGCAATCAGCCCCAGCATTTT.

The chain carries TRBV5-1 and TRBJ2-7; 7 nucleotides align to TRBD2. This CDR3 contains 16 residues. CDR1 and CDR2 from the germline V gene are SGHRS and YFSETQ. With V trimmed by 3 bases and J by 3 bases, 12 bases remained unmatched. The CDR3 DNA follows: TGCGCCAGCAGCTCCCCAAGGAGCGGGGCCCACTACGAGCAGTACTTC. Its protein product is CASSSPRSGAHYEQYF. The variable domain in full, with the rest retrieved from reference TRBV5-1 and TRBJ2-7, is KAGVTQTPRYLIKTRGQQVTLSCSPISGHRSVSWYQQTPGQGLQFLFEYFSETQRNKGNFPGRFSGRQFSNSRSEMNVSTLELGDSALYLCASSSPRSGAHYEQYFGPGTRLTVT.

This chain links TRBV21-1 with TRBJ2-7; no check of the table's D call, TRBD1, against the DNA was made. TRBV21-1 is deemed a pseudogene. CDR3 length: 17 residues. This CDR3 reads CASSRTGGHLANDEQYF. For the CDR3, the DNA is TGTGCCAGCAGCAGGACAGGGGGTCATCTCGCAAACGACGAGCAGTACTTC.

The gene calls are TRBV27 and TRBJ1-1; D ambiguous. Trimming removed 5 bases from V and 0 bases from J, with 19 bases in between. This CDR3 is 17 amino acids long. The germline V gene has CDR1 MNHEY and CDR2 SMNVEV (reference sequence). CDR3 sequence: CASSLTVGGPVNTEAFF. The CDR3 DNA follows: TGTGCCAGCAGTCTAACCGTGGGAGGACCTGTGAACACTGAAGCTTTCTTT.

The CDR3 DNA sequence: TGCGCCAGCAGTGAGTGGGGACTCGATAGCAATCAGCCCCAGCATTTT. Its translation is CASSEWGLDSNQPQHF. The genes are TRBV10-2 and TRBJ1-5; the D gene is possibly TRBD1 (5 bases). Trimming shortened V by 1 base and J by 0 bases, and 10 bases separated the two germline ends. Germline lookup yields CDR1 WSHSY and CDR2 SAAADI. This CDR3 comprises 16 residues.

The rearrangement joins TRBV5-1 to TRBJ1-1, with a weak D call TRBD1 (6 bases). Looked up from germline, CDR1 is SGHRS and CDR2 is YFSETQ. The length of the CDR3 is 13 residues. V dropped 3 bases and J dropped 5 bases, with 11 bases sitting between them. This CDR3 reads CASSSTGETEAFF. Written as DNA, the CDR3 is TGCGCCAGCAGCTCGACAGGAGAGACTGAAGCTTTCTTT.

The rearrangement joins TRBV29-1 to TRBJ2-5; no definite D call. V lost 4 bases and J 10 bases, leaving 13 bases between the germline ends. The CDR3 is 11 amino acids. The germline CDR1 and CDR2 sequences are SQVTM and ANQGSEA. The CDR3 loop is CSVVFTAGQYF. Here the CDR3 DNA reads TGCAGCGTTGTTTTTACGGCAGGCCAGTACTTC.